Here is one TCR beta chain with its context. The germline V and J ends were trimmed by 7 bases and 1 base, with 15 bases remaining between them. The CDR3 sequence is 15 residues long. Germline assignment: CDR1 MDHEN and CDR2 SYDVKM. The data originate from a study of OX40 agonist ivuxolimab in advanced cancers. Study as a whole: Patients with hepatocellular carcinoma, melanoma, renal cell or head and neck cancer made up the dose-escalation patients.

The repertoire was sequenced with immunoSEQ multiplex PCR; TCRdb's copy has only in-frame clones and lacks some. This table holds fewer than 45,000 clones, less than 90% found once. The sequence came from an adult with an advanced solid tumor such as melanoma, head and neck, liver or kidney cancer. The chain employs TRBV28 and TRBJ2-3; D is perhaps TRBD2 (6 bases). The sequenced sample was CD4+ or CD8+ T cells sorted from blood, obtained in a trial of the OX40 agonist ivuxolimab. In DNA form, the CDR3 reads TGTGCCAGCACCAAGGTCCCGGGGGGCACAGATACGCAGTATTTT. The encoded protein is CASTKVPGGTDTQYF.